A single sample gave rise to the 20 T cell receptor beta chains below, sequenced in a study of CD8 T cells in Susac syndrome. The RNA, about 0.5 to 1 ug, was put through reverse transcription using random hexamers. TCRdb re-analysed the immunoSEQ multiplex PCR reads in MiXCR, keeping a single row per CDR3 protein. The data hold roughly 130,000 distinct CDR3 sequences, with about 95% observed a single time. Sequenced sample: CD8+ T cells from PBMCs. The receptors stem from a human donor with Susac syndrome.

The chain combines TRBV5-1 with TRBJ2-7; D gene uncertain. Trimming stripped 0 bases from V and 3 bases from J, with 13 bases between. Germline CDR1 SGHRS, CDR2 YFSETQ. The CDR3 is 15 amino acids. CDR3 sequence: CASSLEGRPNYEQYF. The CDR3, as DNA: TGCGCCAGCAGCTTGGAGGGCAGACCTAACTACGAGCAGTACTTC. The full variable domain, completed using reference TRBV5-1 and TRBJ2-7, is KAGVTQTPRYLIKTRGQQVTLSCSPISGHRSVSWYQQTPGQGLQFLFEYFSETQRNKGNFPGRFSGRQFSNSRSEMNVSTLELGDSALYLCASSLEGRPNYEQYFGPGTRLTVT.

This chain links TRBV30 with TRBJ1-1; D possibly corresponds to TRBD1 (5 bases). Germline V gene lookup returns CDR1 GTSNPN and CDR2 SVGIG (reference sequence). V was trimmed by 6 bases and J by 1 base, leaving 18 bases between them. This CDR3 is 15 amino acids long. CDR3 residues: CACLGRGEGNTEAFF. CDR3 in DNA: TGTGCCTGCCTCGGTCGGGGCGAGGGGAACACTGAAGCTTTCTTT.

The genes are TRBV4-1 and TRBJ1-6; 10 nucleotides match TRBD1. The CDR3 totals 15 residues. V trimming: 0 bases; J trimming: 10 bases; junction bases outside the gene matches: 3. Germline V lookup: CDR1 MGHRA, CDR2 YSYEKL. CDR3 DNA: TGCGCCAGCAGCCAAGAGACAGGGGGCTCCTCACCCCTCCACTTT. It yields the protein CASSQETGGSSPLHF.

The chain recombines TRBV7-9 with TRBJ2-3; D call uncertain. The CDR3 is 13 residues long. Germline V gene sequence: CDR1 SEHNR, CDR2 FQNEAQ (reference sequence). Deletions cut 7 bases from V and 1 base from J, with 9 bases between. CDR3 sequence reads: CASTRPGTDTQYF. CDR3 nucleotides: TGTGCCAGCACCCGCCCGGGCACAGATACGCAGTATTTT.

The CDR3 DNA follows: TGTGCCAGCAGTCGGACAGATAATGAAAAACTGTTTTTT. This translates into CASSRTDNEKLFF. The rearrangement links TRBV12-3 or TRBV12-4 to TRBJ1-4, with D perhaps TRBD1 (6 bases). V was pared by 5 bases and J by 4 bases, with 8 bases between. This CDR3 region has 13 residues.

In DNA form, the CDR3 reads TGCAGTGCCTCGGGACAGGGACACACTGAAGCTTTCTTT. Its protein is CSASGQGHTEAFF. V and J are TRBV20-1 and TRBJ1-1; TRBD1 matches at 9 bases. Germline values: CDR1 DFQATT, CDR2 SNEGSKA (reference sequence). J gave up 3 bases and V 6 bases, and 5 bases lay outside the gene matches. There are 13 residues in the CDR3.

The gene calls are TRBV29-1 and TRBJ2-7; D is undetermined. Germline loops: CDR1 SQVTM, CDR2 ANQGSEA. Trimming shortened V by 4 bases and J by 6 bases, and 7 bases separated the two germline ends. This CDR3 comprises 10 residues. CDR3 sequence (DNA): TGCAGCGTTGGCGTAGGCGAGCAGTACTTC. It yields the protein CSVGVGEQYF.

CDR3 loop: CATSRGTETPGANVLTF. The DNA for the CDR3 is TGTGCCACCAGCAGAGGGACAGAGACCCCTGGGGCCAACGTCCTGACTTTC. V gene TRBV15 combines with J gene TRBJ2-6; D is perhaps TRBD1 (6 bases). The germline gives CDR1 LNHNV, CDR2 YYDKDF (reference sequence). V was shortened by 1 base and J by 2 bases, with 12 bases between the two germline ends. This CDR3 contains 17 residues.

The chain employs TRBV6-5 and TRBJ2-7; D gene uncertain. The CDR3 contains 15 residues. Trimming cost V 6 bases and J 0 bases, with 15 bases left between them. Looked up from germline, CDR1 is MNHEY and CDR2 is SVGAGI. The CDR3 bases are TGTGCCAGCAGCCTCAGGCTGGCGGACTCCTACGAGCAGTACTTC. Encoded protein: CASSLRLADSYEQYF.

This chain joins TRBV19 and TRBJ2-6; D gene ambiguous. The V gene's germline CDR1 is LNHDA and CDR2 SQIVND (reference sequence). Trimming took 4 bases from V and 0 from J, leaving 7 bases between them. The CDR3 is 15 amino acids. Here the CDR3 DNA reads TGTGCCAGTAGTACCGGGCGCTCTGGGGCCAACGTCCTGACTTTC. Translating it yields CASSTGRSGANVLTF.

The V gene is TRBV5-6, the J gene TRBJ1-2; maybe TRBD1 (6 bases). Germline CDR1 is SGHDT and CDR2 is YYEEEE. V gave up 7 bases and J gave up 11 bases, with 15 bases separating them. This CDR3 has 11 residues. CDR3 sequence: CASSQGQIYTF. The DNA of the CDR3 is TGTGCCAGCTCCCAGGGGCAGATATACACCTTC.

The V and J genes are TRBV5-5 and TRBJ1-1; 7 bases align to TRBD1. Trimming at V came to 3 bases and at J to 4 bases, leaving 12 bases not matched to a gene. Germline-derived CDR1 and CDR2 are SGHKS and YYEKEE (reference sequence). This CDR3 comprises 16 residues. The CDR3 here is CASSSDEPRDSTEAFF. As DNA, the CDR3 is TGTGCCAGCAGCTCCGACGAACCCCGGGACAGCACTGAAGCTTTCTTT.

CDR3 protein: CASSQVLGAGELFF. CDR3 in DNA: TGTGCCAGCAGCCAAGTATTGGGGGCCGGGGAGCTGTTTTTT. The V gene is TRBV3-1, the J gene TRBJ2-2; D may correspond to TRBD1 or TRBD2 (5 bases each). The CDR3 covers 14 residues. The germline gives CDR1 LGHDT, CDR2 YNNKEL (reference sequence). Trimming left V 1 base short and J 6 bases short, with 9 bases between.

The chain links TRBV12-5 to TRBJ2-2, with 7 bases lining up with TRBD2. V trimming: 6 bases; J trimming: 4 bases; junction bases outside the gene matches: 2. The CDR3 runs to 13 residues. CDR1 and CDR2 (germline): LGHNT, FRNRAP. The CDR3 region is CASGGRVTGELFF. The CDR3 DNA sequence: TGTGCTAGTGGGGGGAGGGTCACCGGGGAGCTGTTTTTT.

The rearrangement links TRBV4-1 to TRBJ2-1; 9 bases agree with TRBD2. The germline gives CDR1 MGHRA, CDR2 YSYEKL. The CDR3 is 17 amino acids. J gave up 4 bases and V 1 base, and 8 bases lay outside the gene matches. CDR3 DNA: TGCGCCAGCAGCCAAGGGTCCAGCGGGGGGCGATACAATGAGCAGTTCTTC. It translates to CASSQGSSGGRYNEQFF.

J is TRBJ2-3 and V is TRBV4-3, with 10 bases lining up with TRBD2. The J segment lost 4 bases and the V segment lost 0 bases, leaving 4 bases of the junction unmatched. CDR3 length: 16 amino acids. Germline V gives CDR1 LGHNA, CDR2 YSLEER. CDR3 in DNA: TGCGCCAGCAGCCAAGATCCTAGCGGGGGAGCAGATACGCAGTATTTT. Its translation is CASSQDPSGGADTQYF.

The chain carries TRBV13 and TRBJ1-2, with D perhaps matching TRBD1 (6 bases). The germline gives CDR1 PRHDT, CDR2 FYEKMQ (reference sequence). Trimming took off 2 bases at V and 2 bases at J, with 9 bases between the two ends. The CDR3 length is 14 residues. The CDR3 loop reads CASSLPTGNYGYTF. CDR3 nucleotides: TGTGCCAGCAGCTTACCGACAGGAAACTATGGCTACACCTTC.

V gene TRBV19 combines with J gene TRBJ2-5; D is possibly TRBD2 (6 bases). V was pared by 7 bases and J by 1 base, with 13 bases between. Germline assignment: CDR1 LNHDA and CDR2 SQIVND (reference sequence). This CDR3 comprises 14 residues. The CDR3 is CASKPAGLQETQYF. The CDR3 DNA is TGTGCCAGTAAGCCAGCGGGCCTCCAAGAGACCCAGTACTTC.

The V and J genes are TRBV29-1 and TRBJ2-1; 7 nucleotides line up with TRBD2. Germline assignment: CDR1 SQVTM and CDR2 ANQGSEA. This CDR3 has 14 amino acids. V lost 3 bases to trimming and J lost 2 bases; unmatched junction nucleotides: 4. The CDR3, as DNA: TGCAGCGTTGAGGGCGGGGGTCCCTACAATGAGCAGTTCTTC. Translating it yields CSVEGGGPYNEQFF.

V gene TRBV15 combines with J gene TRBJ2-7, with 7 bases that match TRBD1. CDR1 LNHNV and CDR2 YYDKDF come from the germline V gene (reference sequence). CDR3 size: 13 residues. V was pared by 4 bases and J by 3 bases, with 3 bases of the junction left unmatched. The DNA for the CDR3 is TGTGCCACCAGCATGGGGACAGACTACGAGCAGTACTTC. Translating it yields CATSMGTDYEQYF.